This T cell receptor beta chain was observed in a study of T-cell reconstitution after alpha-beta-depleted transplantation in children. As for this clonotype: Its antigen is as yet unknown.

Whole-study findings and limits: A year had passed since transplant, and T-cell counts and diversity by then came mostly from newly produced T cells.

Preparation of the TCRbeta library involved a method that used unique molecular identifiers. Using its own MiXCR run on the PCR reads, TCRdb lists one record per CDR3 protein. Of some 840,000 distinct CDR3 sequences in the sample, 16% were seen once. The CDR3 runs to 14 residues. Germline V gives CDR1 SGHVS, CDR2 FNYEAQ. Trimming took 1 base from V and 10 from J, leaving 11 bases between them. V is TRBV7-6 and J is TRBJ1-6, with D possibly matching TRBD1 (5 bases). Source: PBMCs, mostly from graft donor cells, taken 360 days after TCRalphabeta/CD19-depleted stem cell transplant. This sequence was found in a male patient aged 10 to 17 who had a stem cell transplant for acute lymphoblastic leukemia, so the T cells may come from the graft donor. The CDR3: CASSLVGDGSPLHF. The CDR3 DNA is TGTGCCAGCAGCTTAGTTGGGGACGGCTCACCCCTCCACTTT.